This T cell receptor (beta chain) was documented in a study of identifying expanded T cells in peripheral blood. Study conclusions and caveats: Two-week clone count variance significantly increased as total template count grew. Differentially abundant clones: 1 to 1.5 between replicates, 15 to 17 at two to three weeks, less than 20 at four.

Turning to this clone: What it recognizes is unknown.

This CDR3 has 16 residues. Per the germline V gene, CDR1 is SEHNR and CDR2 is FQNEAQ (reference sequence). V lost 5 bases, J lost 5 bases, and 13 bases stayed unmatched. Assay: immunoSEQ multiplex PCR; the TCRdb copy retains only in-frame clones and omits some. The sample yields about 58,000 clones, approximately 82% seen once. During the collection period, no donor immune events like infections were recorded. The TCR was taken from a person aged 18-69 years in good health. The chain combines TRBV7-9 with TRBJ2-3; 7 bases are a match to TRBD1. Sequenced input: blood. CDR3 nucleotide sequence: TGTGCCAGCAGCCGAACGGGACAGACCCGGGGAGATACGCAGTATTTT. Translation: CASSRTGQTRGDTQYF.